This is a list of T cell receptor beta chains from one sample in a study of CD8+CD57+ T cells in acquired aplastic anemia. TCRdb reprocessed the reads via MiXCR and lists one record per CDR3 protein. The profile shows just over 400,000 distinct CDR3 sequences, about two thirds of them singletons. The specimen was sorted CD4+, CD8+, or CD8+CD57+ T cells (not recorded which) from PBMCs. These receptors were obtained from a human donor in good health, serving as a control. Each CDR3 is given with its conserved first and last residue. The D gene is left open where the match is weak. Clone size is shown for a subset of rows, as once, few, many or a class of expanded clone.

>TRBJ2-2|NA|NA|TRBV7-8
TGTGCCAGCTGCGTGCAGGCTGGTACGACCGGGGAGTTGTTTTTT
CASCVQAGTTGELFF
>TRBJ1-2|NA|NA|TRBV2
TGTGCCAGCAGCTCACAACATGGTTACGATGGCTACACCTTC
CASSSQHGYDGYTF
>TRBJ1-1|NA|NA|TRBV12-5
TGTGCCAGCAGTTTCCTCATGAACACTGAAGCTTTCTTT
CASSFLMNTEAFF
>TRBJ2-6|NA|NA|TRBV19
TGTGCCAGTACCCCCTCGGCAGGTAGGGCTCGCTCTGGGGCCAACGTCCTGACTTTC
CASTPSAGRARSGANVLTF
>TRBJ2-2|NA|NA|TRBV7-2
TGTGCCAGCAGCAAAGCGTCTAGCTCGTACCAAGAGACGCTGTTTTTT
CASSKASSSYQETLFF
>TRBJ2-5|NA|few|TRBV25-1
TGTGCCAGCAGGACCGTCTGGGACAAGGAAGAGACCCAGTACTTC
CASRTVWDKEETQYF
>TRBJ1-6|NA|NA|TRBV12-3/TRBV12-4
TGTGCCAGCAGTCGCCCCGGATCCAATTCACCCCTCCACTTT
CASSRPGSNSPLHF
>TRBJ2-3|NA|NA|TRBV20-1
TGCAGTGCTAGGGGGGGAGGTAATTCACAAGATACGCAGTATTTT
CSARGGGNSQDTQYF
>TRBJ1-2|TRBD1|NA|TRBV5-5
TGCGCCAGCAGCTGGGGGACAGGGGGCAATGGCTACACCTTC
CASSWGTGGNGYTF
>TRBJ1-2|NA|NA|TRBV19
TGTGCCAGTAGTAGACAAAGCTATGGCTACACCTTC
CASSRQSYGYTF
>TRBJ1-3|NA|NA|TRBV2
TGTGCCAGCAGCAGGGCGTTCTCTGGAAACACCATATATTTT
CASSRAFSGNTIYF
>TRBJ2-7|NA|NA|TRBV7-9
TGTGCCAGCAGCTACGGGCAGACCGACGAGTACTTC
CASSYGQTDEYF
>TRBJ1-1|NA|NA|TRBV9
TGTGCCAGCAGCATGGGGGGACTCATGAACACTGAAGCTTTCTTT
CASSMGGLMNTEAFF
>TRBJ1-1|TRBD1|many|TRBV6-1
TGTGCCACTCAAACAGGGGGCGCGATCACTGAAGCTTTCTTT
CATQTGGAITEAFF
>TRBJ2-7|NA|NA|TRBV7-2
TGTGCCAGCAGCTTGGGAGGGGGGCTCGATGACGAGCAGTACTTC
CASSLGGGLDDEQYF
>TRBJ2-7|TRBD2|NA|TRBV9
TGTGCCAGCAGCTCCTCCGGGACTAGTAGCGACGAGCAGTACTTC
CASSSSGTSSDEQYF
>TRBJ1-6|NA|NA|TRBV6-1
TGTGCCAGCAGCCGGGACTATAATTCACCCCTCCACTTT
CASSRDYNSPLHF
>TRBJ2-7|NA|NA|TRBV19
TGTGCCAGCAGTATGGCCAGGACCGGCCGCTATGGCCACACCTTC
CASSMARTGRYGHTF
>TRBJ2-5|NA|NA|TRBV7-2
TGTGCCAGCAGCTTCCAGTTTGATTCTCCCCACCACTTTCAGTACTTC
CASSFQFDSPHHFQYF
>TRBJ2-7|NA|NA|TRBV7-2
TGTGCCAGCACCCTTTACACCCCTCTGCAGGATCGCTGGGAGCAGTACTTC
CASTLYTPLQDRWEQYF
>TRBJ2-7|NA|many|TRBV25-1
TGTGCCAGCAGTGCAGAACTCTACGAGCAGTACTTC
CASSAELYEQYF
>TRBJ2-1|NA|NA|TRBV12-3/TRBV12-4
TGTGCCAGCAGTCCTACAGGGTTCTCGTATGAGCAGTTCTTC
CASSPTGFSYEQFF
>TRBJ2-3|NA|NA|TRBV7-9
TGTGCCAGCAGCGAAAGGATGGGAGAGCAGTACTTT
CASSERMGEQYF
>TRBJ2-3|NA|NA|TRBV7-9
TGTGCCAGCAGAATAGGGCCACTTTGGACAGAGGGGCCGTATTTT
CASRIGPLWTEGPYF
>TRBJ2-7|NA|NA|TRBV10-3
TGTGCCATCAGTGAGCAGGGCTACGAGCAGTACTTC
CAISEQGYEQYF
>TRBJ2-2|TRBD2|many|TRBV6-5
TGTGCCAGCAGCGGGATCTCGACGGGGGGGCGCGCCGGGGAGCTGTTTTTT
CASSGISTGGRAGELFF
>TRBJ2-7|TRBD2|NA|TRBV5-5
TGTGCCAGCAGCTTGGGACTAGCGGGGGGTTACAACGAGCAGTACTTC
CASSLGLAGGYNEQYF
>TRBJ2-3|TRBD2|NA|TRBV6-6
TGTGCCAGCAGTTACAGGCTAGCGGGGGGGCCAGATACGCAGTATTTT
CASSYRLAGGPDTQYF
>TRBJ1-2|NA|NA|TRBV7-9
TGTGCCAGCAGTGTGTCCGACAGGAGCGATGGCTACACCTTC
CASSVSDRSDGYTF
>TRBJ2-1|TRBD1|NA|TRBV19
TGTGCCAGTAGTATAGATTCCCCGGGACAGGGAGGTCATGAGCAGTTCTTC
CASSIDSPGQGGHEQFF
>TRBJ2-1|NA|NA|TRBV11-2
TGTGCCAGCAGCTTAAAGTTTAGCGTAAACAATGAGCAGTTCTTC
CASSLKFSVNNEQFF
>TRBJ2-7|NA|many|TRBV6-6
TGTGCCAGCAGAGGGGGAGGGTTCGACGAGCAGTACTTC
CASRGGGFDEQYF
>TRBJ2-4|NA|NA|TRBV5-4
TGTGCCAGCAGTAACGGACAGAGCGGCATTCAGTACTTC
CASSNGQSGIQYF
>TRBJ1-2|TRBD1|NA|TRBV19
TGTGCCATTACCACCGGCGGACAGGTCGGCGGCTACACCTTC
CAITTGGQVGGYTF
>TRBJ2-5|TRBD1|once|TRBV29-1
TGCAGCGTCGACACCGGGACAGGGGAGACCCAGTACTTC
CSVDTGTGETQYF
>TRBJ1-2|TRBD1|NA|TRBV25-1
TGTGCCACCCATACAGGGGGCGCAGGCTATGGCTACACCTTC
CATHTGGAGYGYTF
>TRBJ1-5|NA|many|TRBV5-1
TGCGCCAGCAGCTTGGAAGGCATCGGCAATCAGCCCCAGCATTTT
CASSLEGIGNQPQHF
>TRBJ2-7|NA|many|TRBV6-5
TGTGCCAGCAGTTCCCTCTACGAGCAGTACTTC
CASSSLYEQYF
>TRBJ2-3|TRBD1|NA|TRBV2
TGTGCCAGCAGTGAGGATTTACAGGGGCCAGATACGCAGTATTTT
CASSEDLQGPDTQYF
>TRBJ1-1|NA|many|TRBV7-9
TGTGCCAGCAGCTGCCAGGTGGTTTGTGTTGAAGCTTTCTTT
CASSCQVVCVEAFF
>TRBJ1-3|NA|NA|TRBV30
TGTGCCTGGAGTGTCGGGTCCCTGGAAAACACCATATATTTT
CAWSVGSLENTIYF
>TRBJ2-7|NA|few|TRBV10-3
TGTGCCATCAGTGAAGTAATGGGCGAGCAGCACTTC
CAISEVMGEQHF
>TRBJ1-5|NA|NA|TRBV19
TGTGCCAGTGAGCCGGACAGCCGTAATCAGCCCCAGCATTTT
CASEPDSRNQPQHF
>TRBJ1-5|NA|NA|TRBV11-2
TGTGCCAGCAGCTCCCAAACTAGGAATCAGCCCCAGCATTTT
CASSSQTRNQPQHF
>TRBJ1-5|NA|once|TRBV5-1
TGCGCCAGCAGCCTGGATTACCCCAGGGACGCTCAGCCCCAGCATTTT
CASSLDYPRDAQPQHF
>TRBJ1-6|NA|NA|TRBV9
TGTGCCAGCAGCGAAGTAGTAGGGCGTTCACCCCTCCACTTT
CASSEVVGRSPLHF